The rows below give T cell receptor beta chains drawn from one sample of a study of T cell repertoires in cytomegalovirus infection. TCRdb re-analysed the reads in MiXCR, keeping a single row per CDR3 protein. The sample includes a few hundred thousand distinct CDR3 sequences, 15% to 20% of them seen just once. Material for sequencing was PBMCs. The receptors here all came from a human donor in good health (CMV status not recorded). Some clones in this sample may be carry-over from other donors' samples. Both conserved end residues are part of each CDR3. D genes are given only for firm matches. Rows give clone size only sometimes, using once, few, many, or a class for an expanded clone.

TRBV24-1	few	-	TRBJ2-2	TGTGCCACCAGAGCGGGTTCGAACACCGGGGAGCTGTTTTTT	CATRAGSNTGELFF
TRBV10-3	-	-	TRBJ1-5	TGTGCCACCGGCGGGACAAAGGGCATCCAGCCCCAGCATTTT	CATGGTKGIQPQHF
TRBV5-4	many	TRBD2	TRBJ2-7	TGTGCCAGCAGCCCGGGGATAGCGGGAGGGCCCCACGAGCAGTACTTC	CASSPGIAGGPHEQYF
TRBV7-2	many	-	TRBJ2-1	TGTGCCAGCAGCTTTCGGTACAATGAGCAGTTCTTC	CASSFRYNEQFF
TRBV29-1	-	-	TRBJ2-3	TGCAGCTCAAACACAGATACGCAGTATTTT	CSSNTDTQYF
TRBV12-3/TRBV12-4	-	-	TRBJ1-1	TGTGCCAGCAGACTCCAGGCGAACACTGAAGCTTTCTTT	CASRLQANTEAFF
TRBV7-2	many	-	TRBJ2-7	TGTGCCAGCAGCTCGGGACCCCACTACGAGCAGTACTTC	CASSSGPHYEQYF
TRBV6-6	-	-	TRBJ2-7	TGTACCAGCAGTTCGGCGGGTTCCTACGAGCAGTACTTC	CTSSSAGSYEQYF
TRBV18	few	TRBD2	TRBJ2-3	TGTGCCAGCTCACCAAGGGGACTAGATCATATAGATACGCAGTATTTT	CASSPRGLDHIDTQYF
TRBV5-1	few	-	TRBJ1-1	TGCGCCAGCAGCTTGGAATCAGGGCTCATCACTGAAGCTTTCTTT	CASSLESGLITEAFF
TRBV7-2	many	-	TRBJ1-3	TGTGCCAGCAGCTTGAGGTCTGGAAACACCATATATTTT	CASSLRSGNTIYF
TRBV6-5	-	TRBD2	TRBJ2-1	TGTGCCAGCAGTTGGGGGGCGACTAGCGGGGGACATGAGCAGTTCTTC	CASSWGATSGGHEQFF
TRBV20-1	-	-	TRBJ2-3	TGCAGTGCTAGAGTCCCTAGCACAGATACGCAGTATTTT	CSARVPSTDTQYF
TRBV19	-	-	TRBJ2-1	TGTGCCAGTAGTAAGAGGACTTACAATGAGCAGTTCTTC	CASSKRTYNEQFF
TRBV7-8	many	-	TRBJ1-4	TGTGCCAGCAGCTTATCCGACGGAGGAGGTGAAAAACTGTTTTTT	CASSLSDGGGEKLFF
TRBV19	few	-	TRBJ2-1	TGTGCCAGTAGTCTGGGGAGGCAGACTGAGCAGTTCTTC	CASSLGRQTEQFF
TRBV7-2	many	-	TRBJ2-3	TGTGCCAGCAGCGCCCGAGGGAGCCCAGATACGCAGTATTTT	CASSARGSPDTQYF
TRBV7-2	many	TRBD1	TRBJ1-1	TGTGCCAGCAGCAAAAAGACAGGGAGCACTGAAGCTTTCTTT	CASSKKTGSTEAFF
TRBV12-3/TRBV12-4	-	-	TRBJ1-2	TGTGCCAGCAGATCGACTAACTATGGCTACACCTTC	CASRSTNYGYTF
TRBV2	few	-	TRBJ2-3	TGTGCCAGCAGTGACCGTACAGATACGCAGTATTTT	CASSDRTDTQYF
TRBV10-2	-	-	TRBJ1-4	TGCGCCAGCAGTGAGTCGAGAGGGACCGCAACTAATGAAAAACTGTTTTTT	CASSESRGTATNEKLFF
TRBV9	-	-	TRBJ2-5	TGTGCCAGCAGCGTACCCGACTCCCAAGAGACCCAGTACTTC	CASSVPDSQETQYF
TRBV28	few	TRBD1	TRBJ1-2	TGTGCCAGCAGTTCCCTTGGGACAGGGGGCGAATCTCTGTATGGCTACACCTTC	CASSSLGTGGESLYGYTF
TRBV20-1	few	TRBD2	TRBJ2-1	TGCAGTGCTAATCCCGGGACTAGCGACTACAATGAGCAGTTCTTC	CSANPGTSDYNEQFF
TRBV12-3/TRBV12-4	many	-	TRBJ1-2	TGTGCCAGCAGTTTAGGAGCAGGCTTGGAAGGCTACACCTTC	CASSLGAGLEGYTF
TRBV11-2	-	TRBD1	TRBJ2-3	TGTGCCAGCAGCTTGACAGGGGCGGGGGATACGCAGTATTTT	CASSLTGAGDTQYF
TRBV12-3/TRBV12-4	many	TRBD2	TRBJ2-1	TGTGCCAGCAGAAATACTACAGCGGGGGGGCCTTATAATGAGCAGTTCTTC	CASRNTTAGGPYNEQFF
TRBV7-9	many	-	TRBJ2-3	TGTGCCAGCAGCTTAGGCAGGACAGTGACTAGCACAGATACGCAGTATTTT	CASSLGRTVTSTDTQYF
TRBV20-1	-	-	TRBJ2-5	TGCAGTGCCGAGGTTGGGGGCGGAGAGACCCAGTACTTC	CSAEVGGGETQYF
TRBV5-1	-	-	TRBJ2-7	TGCGCCAGCAGCTTGGCTCAGGGTTTGAGAGAGGAGCAGTACTTC	CASSLAQGLREEQYF
TRBV6-2/TRBV6-3	-	TRBD2	TRBJ2-5	TGTGCCAGCAGTTACTGGTCTAGCGGAAGCCAAGAGACCCAGTACTTC	CASSYWSSGSQETQYF
TRBV6-6	few	-	TRBJ1-3	TGTGCCAGCACCAGACAGATCTCTGGAAACACCATATATTTT	CASTRQISGNTIYF
TRBV2	-	-	TRBJ2-1	TGTGCCAGCAGTGAAGCGCTTGCGAATGAGCAGTTCTTC	CASSEALANEQFF
TRBV29-1	-	-	TRBJ2-5	TGCAGCGTTGGAGTAAGTGGGACCCAGTACTTC	CSVGVSGTQYF
TRBV12-3/TRBV12-4	many	TRBD1	TRBJ1-2	TGTGCCAGCAGTTTCCGGTTGGGACAGGGGTCCCTCTTC	CASSFRLGQGSLF
TRBV12-3/TRBV12-4	few	-	TRBJ2-1	TGTGCCAGCAGCCTCAGCCCCGGGGACGAGCAGTTCTTC	CASSLSPGDEQFF
TRBV7-2	many	-	TRBJ2-3	TGTGCCAGCAGCCCCCCGGCCGCCGCGAATACGCAGTATTTT	CASSPPAAANTQYF
TRBV5-6	-	-	TRBJ2-3	TGTGCCAGCACCTCGGCCGGCTTGGACACAGATACGCAGTATTTT	CASTSAGLDTDTQYF
TRBV27	many	-	TRBJ1-2	TGTGCCGCCGCCGGAGGGGGAGCTAACTATGGCTACACCTTC	CAAAGGGANYGYTF
TRBV2	-	-	TRBJ1-2	TGTGCCAGCAGTGGCTTGAACGTGAAGACGGTGAACTATGGCTACACCTTC	CASSGLNVKTVNYGYTF
TRBV20-1	few	TRBD2	TRBJ2-3	TGCAGTGTTGGGGGGACTAGCAATACGCAGTATTTT	CSVGGTSNTQYF
TRBV11-2	many	-	TRBJ2-1	TGTGCCAGCAGCCCCCAACTAGAGAATGAGCAGTTCTTC	CASSPQLENEQFF
TRBV11-2	-	TRBD1	TRBJ2-5	TGTGCCAGCAGAGGGGGCGCGGAAGAGACCCAGTACTTC	CASRGGAEETQYF
TRBV6-2/TRBV6-3	few	TRBD2	TRBJ2-1	TGTGCCAGCAGTTACCCCAGCGGGGCGGGGACCAAATACAATGAGCAGTTCTTC	CASSYPSGAGTKYNEQFF
TRBV7-2	many	-	TRBJ1-1	TGTGCCAGCAGCCGAAGGGTAGCGAACACTGAAGCTTTCTTT	CASSRRVANTEAFF
TRBV2	-	TRBD2	TRBJ2-1	TGTGCCAGCAAACCAGGGGCCAATTCCGGGACTAGGTACTACAATGAGCAGTTCTTC	CASKPGANSGTRYYNEQFF
TRBV2	many	TRBD1	TRBJ2-3	TGTGCCAGCAGTGAGGACAGGGGCACAGATACGCAGTATTTT	CASSEDRGTDTQYF
TRBV12-3/TRBV12-4	many	-	TRBJ1-1	TGTGCCAGCAGTTGGGCAGGAAGGAACACTGAAGCTTTCTTT	CASSWAGRNTEAFF
TRBV7-9	many	TRBD2	TRBJ2-1	TGTGCCAGCAGCTCCCTGACTAGCGGGGTCTACAATGAGCAGTTCTTC	CASSSLTSGVYNEQFF
TRBV7-6	many	-	TRBJ2-1	TGTGCCAGCAGCTTAGAGGACCACAATGAGCAGTTCTTC	CASSLEDHNEQFF
TRBV20-1	-	-	TRBJ1-1	TGCAGTGCTAGGATGGGGTACACTGAAGCTTTCTTT	CSARMGYTEAFF
TRBV20-1	-	TRBD1	TRBJ2-3	TGCAGTGCAAACAGGGGGCTGGTCACAGATACGCAGTATTTT	CSANRGLVTDTQYF